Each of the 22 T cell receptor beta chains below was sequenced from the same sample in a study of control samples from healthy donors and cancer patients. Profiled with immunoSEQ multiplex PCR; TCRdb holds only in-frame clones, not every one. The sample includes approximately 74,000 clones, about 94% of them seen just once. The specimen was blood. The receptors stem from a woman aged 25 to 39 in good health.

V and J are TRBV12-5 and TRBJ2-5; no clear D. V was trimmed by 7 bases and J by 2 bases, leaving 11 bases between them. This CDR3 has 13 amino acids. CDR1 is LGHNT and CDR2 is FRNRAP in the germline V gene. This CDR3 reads CASALDSQETQYF. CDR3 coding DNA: TGTGCTAGTGCCCTCGACTCACAAGAGACCCAGTACTTC. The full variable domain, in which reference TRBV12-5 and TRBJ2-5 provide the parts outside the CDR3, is DARVTQTPRHKVTEMGQEVTMRCQPILGHNTVFWYRQTMMQGLELLAYFRNRAPLDDSGMPKDRFSAEMPDATLATLKIQPSEPRDSAVYFCASALDSQETQYFGPGTRLLVL.

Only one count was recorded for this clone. The CDR3 coding sequence is TGTGCCAGTAGTACGGGTGCGACTGGAAACACCATATATTTT. It is translated as CASSTGATGNTIYF. This sequence joins TRBV19 and TRBJ1-3, with no clear D. CDR3 length equals 14 residues. The V gene's germline CDR1 is LNHDA and CDR2 SQIVND (reference sequence). V dropped 4 bases and J dropped 2 bases, with 9 bases sitting between them.

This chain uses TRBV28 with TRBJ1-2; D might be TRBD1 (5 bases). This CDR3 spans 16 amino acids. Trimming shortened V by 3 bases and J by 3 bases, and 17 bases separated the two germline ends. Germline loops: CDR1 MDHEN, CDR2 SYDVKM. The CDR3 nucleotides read TGTGCCAGCAGTTTCCAAGGTTCCGGACAATACTATGGCTACACCTTC. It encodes CASSFQGSGQYYGYTF.

The CDR3 DNA follows: TGCGCCAGCAGCCAAGGATACGGCGGTGTCACCTACAATGAGCAGTTCTTC. Amino acid sequence: CASSQGYGGVTYNEQFF. This sequence joins TRBV4-1 and TRBJ2-1, with D uncertain. V lost 1 base and J 2 bases, leaving 15 bases between the germline ends. The CDR3 has 17 amino acids. Germline CDR1 reads MGHRA; CDR2 reads YSYEKL.

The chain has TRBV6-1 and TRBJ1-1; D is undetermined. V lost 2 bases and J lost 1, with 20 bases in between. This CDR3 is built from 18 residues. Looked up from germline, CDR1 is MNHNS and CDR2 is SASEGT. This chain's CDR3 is CASSEMQVGFWGNTEAFF. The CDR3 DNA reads TGTGCCAGCAGTGAAATGCAGGTGGGGTTTTGGGGGAACACTGAAGCTTTCTTT.

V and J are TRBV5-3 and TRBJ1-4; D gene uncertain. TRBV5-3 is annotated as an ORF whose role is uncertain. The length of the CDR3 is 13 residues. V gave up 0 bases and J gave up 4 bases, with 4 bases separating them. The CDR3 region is CARSLGVNEKLFF. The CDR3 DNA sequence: TGTGCCAGAAGCTTGGGCGTTAATGAAAAACTGTTTTTT.

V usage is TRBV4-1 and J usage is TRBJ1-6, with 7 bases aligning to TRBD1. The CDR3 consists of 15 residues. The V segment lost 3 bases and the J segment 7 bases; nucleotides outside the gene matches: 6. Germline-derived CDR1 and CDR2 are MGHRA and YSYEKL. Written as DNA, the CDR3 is TGCGCCAGCAGCCAGCCCGACAGGGTGAATTCACCCCTCCACTTT. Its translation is CASSQPDRVNSPLHF.

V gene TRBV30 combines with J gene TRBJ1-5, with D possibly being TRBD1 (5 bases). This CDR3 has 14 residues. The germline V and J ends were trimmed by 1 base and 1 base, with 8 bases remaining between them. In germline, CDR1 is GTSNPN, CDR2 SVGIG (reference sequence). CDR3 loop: CAWSDGTSNQPQHF. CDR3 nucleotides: TGTGCCTGGAGTGATGGGACCAGCAATCAGCCCCAGCATTTT.

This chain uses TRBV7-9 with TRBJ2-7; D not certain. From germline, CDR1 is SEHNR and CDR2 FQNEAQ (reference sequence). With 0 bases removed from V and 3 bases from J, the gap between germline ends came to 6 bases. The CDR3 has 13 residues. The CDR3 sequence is CASSLAGFYEQYV. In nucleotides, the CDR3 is TGTGCCAGCAGCTTAGCGGGGTTCTACGAGCAGTACGTC.

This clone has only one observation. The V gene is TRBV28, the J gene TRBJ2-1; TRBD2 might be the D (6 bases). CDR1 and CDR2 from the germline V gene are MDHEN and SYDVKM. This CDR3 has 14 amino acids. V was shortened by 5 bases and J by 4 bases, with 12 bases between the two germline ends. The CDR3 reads CASSPGTAYNEQFF. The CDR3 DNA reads TGTGCCAGCAGTCCCGGGACTGCATACAATGAGCAGTTCTTC.

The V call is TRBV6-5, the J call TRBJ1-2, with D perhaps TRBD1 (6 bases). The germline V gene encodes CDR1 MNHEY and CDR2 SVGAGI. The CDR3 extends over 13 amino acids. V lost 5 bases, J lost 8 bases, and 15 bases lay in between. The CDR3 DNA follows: TGTGCCAGCAGTCTAAACCAGGGGACGGGCTACACCTTC. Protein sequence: CASSLNQGTGYTF.

CDR3 nucleotides: TGTGCCAGCAGTTCCCTCTTTGAAAAACTGTTTTTT. The encoded protein is CASSSLFEKLFF. The V and J genes are TRBV12-3 or TRBV12-4 and TRBJ1-4; D call uncertain. The CDR3 contains 12 residues. V lost 4 bases and J 7 bases, leaving 7 bases between the germline ends.

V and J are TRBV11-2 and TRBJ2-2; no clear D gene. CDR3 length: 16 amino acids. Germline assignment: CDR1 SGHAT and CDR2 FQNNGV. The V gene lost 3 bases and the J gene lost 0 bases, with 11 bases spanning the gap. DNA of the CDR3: TGTGCCAGCAGCTTGGAGAGTACCCCGAACACCGGGGAGCTGTTTTTT. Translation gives CASSLESTPNTGELFF.

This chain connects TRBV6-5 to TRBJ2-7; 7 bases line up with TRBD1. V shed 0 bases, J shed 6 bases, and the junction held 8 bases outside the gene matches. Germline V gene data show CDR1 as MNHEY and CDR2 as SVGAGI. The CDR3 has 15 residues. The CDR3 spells CASSYSGGGFPEQYF. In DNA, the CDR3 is TGTGCCAGCAGTTACTCAGGGGGCGGGTTTCCCGAGCAGTACTTC.

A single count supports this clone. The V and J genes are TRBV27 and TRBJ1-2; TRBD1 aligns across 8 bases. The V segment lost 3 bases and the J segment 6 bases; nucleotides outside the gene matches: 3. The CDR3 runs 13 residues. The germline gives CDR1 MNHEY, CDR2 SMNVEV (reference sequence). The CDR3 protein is CASSFLTGDGYTF. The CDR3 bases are TGTGCCAGCAGTTTCCTGACAGGGGATGGCTACACCTTC.

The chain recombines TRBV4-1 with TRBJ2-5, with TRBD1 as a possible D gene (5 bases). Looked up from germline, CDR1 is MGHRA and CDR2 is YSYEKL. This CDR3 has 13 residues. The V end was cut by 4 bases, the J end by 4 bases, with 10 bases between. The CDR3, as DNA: TGCGCCAGCAGCCCCAGGGTGGGAGAGACCCAGTACTTC. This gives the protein CASSPRVGETQYF.

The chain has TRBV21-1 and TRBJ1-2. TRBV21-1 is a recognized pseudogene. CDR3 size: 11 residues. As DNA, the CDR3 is TGTGCCAGCAGCAAAGTAGTGTTCTACACCTTC. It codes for CASSKVVFYTF.

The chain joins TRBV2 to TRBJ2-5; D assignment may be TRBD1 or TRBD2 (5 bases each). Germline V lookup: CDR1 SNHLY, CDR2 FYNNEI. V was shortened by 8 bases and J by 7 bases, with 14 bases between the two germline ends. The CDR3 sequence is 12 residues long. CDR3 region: CASGRDGGTQYF. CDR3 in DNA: TGTGCCAGCGGCAGGGACGGAGGGACCCAGTACTTC.

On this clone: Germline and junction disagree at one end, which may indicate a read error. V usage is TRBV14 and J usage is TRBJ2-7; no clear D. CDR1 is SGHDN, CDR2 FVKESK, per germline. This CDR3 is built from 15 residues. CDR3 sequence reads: CASSPGLKGTYVQYF. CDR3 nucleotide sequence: TGTGCCAGCAGCCCGGGTCTAAAGGGTACCTACGTGCAGTACTTC.

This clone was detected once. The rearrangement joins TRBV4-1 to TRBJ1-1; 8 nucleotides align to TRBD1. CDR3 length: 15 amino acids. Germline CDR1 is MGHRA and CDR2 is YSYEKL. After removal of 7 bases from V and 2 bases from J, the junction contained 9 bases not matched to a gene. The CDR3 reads CASMLDREGNTEAFF. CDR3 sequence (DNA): TGCGCCAGCATGCTGGACAGGGAAGGAAACACTGAAGCTTTCTTT.

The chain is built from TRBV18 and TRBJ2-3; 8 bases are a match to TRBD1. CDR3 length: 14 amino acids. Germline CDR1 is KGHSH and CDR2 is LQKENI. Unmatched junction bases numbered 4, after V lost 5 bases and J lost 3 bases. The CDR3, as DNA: TGTGCCAGCTCAAAGAGACAGGGGACAGATACGCAGTATTTT. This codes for CASSKRQGTDTQYF.

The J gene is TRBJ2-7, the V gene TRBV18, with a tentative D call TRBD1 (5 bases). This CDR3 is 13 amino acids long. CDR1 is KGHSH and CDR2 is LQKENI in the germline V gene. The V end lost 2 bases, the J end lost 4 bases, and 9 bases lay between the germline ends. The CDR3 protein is CASSPGPGYEQYV. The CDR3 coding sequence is TGTGCCAGCTCACCAGGGCCAGGGTACGAGCAGTACGTC.